One and the same sample provided the 27 T cell receptor beta chains below, sequenced in a study of T cells in localized non-small cell lung cancer. Clones were sequenced by immunoSEQ multiplex PCR, and TCRdb holds only the in-frame ones, with some missing. In the table there are more than 45,000 clones, roughly 77% of which are singletons. The source material was peripheral blood, sampled before any cancer treatment. These receptor sequences come from a man between 40 and 70 years old with stage I squamous cell lung carcinoma.

The chain is built from TRBV5-1 and TRBJ2-7; D is perhaps TRBD1 (6 bases). V was shortened by 4 bases and J by 3 bases, with 17 bases between the two germline ends. The V gene's germline CDR1 is SGHRS and CDR2 YFSETQ. The CDR3 has 15 residues. The CDR3 sequence is CASSPGTGLRYEQYF. As DNA, the CDR3 is TGCGCCAGCAGCCCAGGAACAGGGCTGCGCTACGAGCAGTACTTC.

The chain uses TRBV6-4 and TRBJ2-7, with D hard to call. Deletions cut 10 bases from V and 2 bases from J, with 3 bases between. Germline V gives CDR1 MRHNA, CDR2 SNTAGT. The CDR3 sequence is 9 residues long. The CDR3 here is CATTYEQYF. DNA for the CDR3: TGTGCCACCACCTACGAGCAGTACTTC.

This chain joins TRBV6-5 and TRBJ1-1; 9 positions agree with TRBD1. CDR3 length: 15 residues. V gave up 5 bases and J gave up 4 bases; unmatched junction bases: 8. The germline V gene has CDR1 MNHEY and CDR2 SVGAGI. The CDR3 is CASSTTGGRITEAFF. As DNA, the CDR3 is TGTGCCAGCAGTACCACAGGGGGCCGGATCACTGAAGCTTTCTTT.

The gene calls are TRBV5-1 and TRBJ2-2, with a possible D match to TRBD1 (5 bases). Germline V gene lookup returns CDR1 SGHRS and CDR2 YFSETQ. The CDR3 loop spans 14 amino acids. V dropped 3 bases and J dropped 1 base, with 7 bases sitting between them. In DNA form, the CDR3 reads TGCGCCAGCAGCTCCGGACAGAACACCGGGGAGCTGTTTTTT. Residues: CASSSGQNTGELFF.

In its sample, this clone was seen once. The chain carries TRBV25-1 and TRBJ2-7, with 7 bases lining up with TRBD1. From germline, CDR1 is MGHDK and CDR2 SYGVNS. J was trimmed by 3 bases and V by 3 bases; bases with no gene match: 5. This CDR3 has 14 amino acids. The CDR3 nucleotides read TGTGCCAGCAGTGATGACAGGGCGGACTACGAGCAGTACTTC. Its protein is CASSDDRADYEQYF.

This chain uses TRBV28 with TRBJ1-4; 7 bases are shared with TRBD1. The V and J ends lost 11 bases and 4 bases, in that order; junction bases with no gene match: 10. This CDR3 comprises 14 residues. Germline V gene data show CDR1 as MDHEN and CDR2 as SYDVKM. CDR3 region: CAAARGQYNEKLFF. The CDR3 coding sequence is TGTGCCGCAGCCCGGGGACAGTATAATGAAAAACTGTTTTTT.

CDR3 DNA: TGTGCCAGCAGCCCTCAGGGTTCGAATCAGCCCCAGCATTTT. Its protein product is CASSPQGSNQPQHF. The chain couples TRBV5-4 to TRBJ1-5, with a tentative D call TRBD1 (5 bases). The germline V gene encodes CDR1 SGHNT and CDR2 YYREEE (reference sequence). The length of the CDR3 is 14 residues. The V end was cut by 4 bases, the J end by 4 bases, with 12 bases between.

This chain joins TRBV9 and TRBJ2-1; a weak D match, TRBD2 (6 bases). The CDR3 runs 13 residues. The V end was cut by 1 base, the J end by 10 bases, with 12 bases between. In germline, CDR1 is SGDLS, CDR2 YYNGEE. The CDR3 sequence: CASSVSGTQEQFF. The CDR3 DNA reads TGTGCCAGCAGCGTATCCGGGACTCAGGAGCAGTTCTTC.

This chain joins TRBV6-5 and TRBJ2-7, with D perhaps TRBD2 (6 bases). CDR3 length: 13 residues. Trimming took off 5 bases at V and 2 bases at J, with 10 bases between the two ends. CDR1 and CDR2 from the germline V gene are MNHEY and SVGAGI. CDR3 protein: CASSPGEAYEQYF. CDR3 bases: TGTGCCAGCAGTCCCGGGGAGGCCTACGAGCAGTACTTC.

A single count supports this clone. Other DNA sequences from this sample encode an identical CDR3 as well. The V gene is TRBV6-5, the J gene TRBJ1-5; the match to TRBD1 covers 7 bases. V was clipped by 4 bases and J by 2 bases; unmatched bases: 5. The CDR3 has 15 residues. Germline-derived CDR1 and CDR2 are MNHEY and SVGAGI. The CDR3 region has the DNA TGTGCCAGCAGTTTGACAGGGAAGGGCAATCAGCCCCAGCATTTT. Translation: CASSLTGKGNQPQHF.

A few counts support this clone. This chain links TRBV19 with TRBJ1-6, with TRBD1 as a possible D gene (6 bases). Trimming removed 7 bases at V and 7 bases at J, with 8 bases between. This CDR3 has 12 amino acids. The germline CDR1 and CDR2 sequences are LNHDA and SQIVND (reference sequence). The CDR3: CASKQGNSPLHF. The CDR3 DNA sequence: TGTGCCAGTAAGCAGGGGAATTCACCCCTCCACTTT.

The chain recombines TRBV6-1 with TRBJ2-2; no definite D call. The V gene's germline CDR1 is MNHNS and CDR2 SASEGT. The CDR3 length is 14 residues. Trimming removed 2 bases from V and 6 bases from J, with 10 bases in between. CDR3 sequence: CASSEIWFSGELFF. As DNA, the CDR3 is TGTGCCAGCAGTGAAATCTGGTTTTCCGGGGAGCTGTTTTTT.

The chain links TRBV18 to TRBJ2-5; D is perhaps TRBD2 (6 bases). This CDR3 has 13 residues. Germline CDR1 KGHSH, CDR2 LQKENI. With 6 bases removed from V and 5 bases from J, the gap between germline ends came to 13 bases. The CDR3 DNA is TGTGCCAGCTCGTCGACTAGGGAGGAGACCCAGTACTTC. Protein: CASSSTREETQYF.

This chain connects TRBV4-1 to TRBJ1-2, with TRBD1 matching over 7 bases. This CDR3 has 14 residues. Germline V gene data show CDR1 as MGHRA and CDR2 as YSYEKL. Germline trimming cut 0 bases from V and 11 bases from J; bases unmatched to any gene: 9. As DNA, the CDR3 is TGCGCCAGCAGCCAAGAGACAGGGCCTTTTGGGTACACCTTC. It specifies CASSQETGPFGYTF.

Written as DNA, the CDR3 is TGTGCCAGCAGTCCCGGACAGGGGCAGGCCCCAGCTTTCTTT. Protein product: CASSPGQGQAPAFF. The V gene is TRBV28, the J gene TRBJ1-1; the match to TRBD1 covers 9 bases. This CDR3 is built from 14 residues. CDR1 is MDHEN and CDR2 is SYDVKM in the germline V gene. V lost 5 bases to trimming and J lost 10 bases; unmatched junction nucleotides: 11.

In regard to this clone: The junction departs from germline at one end; a sequencing error may be responsible. V is TRBV11-2 and J is TRBJ2-4, with a tentative D call TRBD2 (7 bases). In germline, CDR1 is SGHAT, CDR2 FQNNGV. There are 14 residues in the CDR3. CDR3 in amino acids: CASSLVVGGQPRTF. Written as DNA, the CDR3 is TGTGCCAGCAGCTTAGTGGTGGGGGGGCAGCCAAGGACCTTC.

The chain employs TRBV21-1 and TRBJ1-2; TRBD1 is taken as the D call from the table, unchecked against the DNA. TRBV21-1 is a pseudogene locus. The CDR3 extends over 14 amino acids. CDR3 region: CASRWTGIIYGYTF. The DNA of the CDR3 is TGTGCCAGCAGGTGGACAGGGATAATCTATGGCTACACCTTC.

This rearrangement joins TRBV14 to TRBJ2-2, with 9 bases that match TRBD1. Germline assignment: CDR1 SGHDN and CDR2 FVKESK. The trim removed 4 bases at V and 6 bases at J, leaving 15 bases unmatched. CDR3 size: 18 residues. The CDR3 DNA follows: TGTGCCAGCAGCCCCCTCGGGGCCCGGGACAGGGCGGCCGGGGAGCTGTTTTTT. It codes for CASSPLGARDRAAGELFF.

This clone appeared a few times. The rearrangement links TRBV27 to TRBJ2-3; D is perhaps TRBD1 or TRBD2 (5 bases each). There are 17 residues in the CDR3. From germline, CDR1 is MNHEY and CDR2 SMNVEV (reference sequence). Trimming took off 6 bases at V and 0 bases at J, with 19 bases between the two ends. In DNA form, the CDR3 reads TGTGCCAGCAGAGAGGGGCTTGGCGGACCTAGCACAGATACGCAGTATTTT. Protein: CASREGLGGPSTDTQYF.

The genes are TRBV7-9 and TRBJ1-1, with D perhaps TRBD1 (5 bases). Germline lookup yields CDR1 SEHNR and CDR2 FQNEAQ (reference sequence). V lost 3 bases, J lost 0 bases, and 11 bases lay in between. This CDR3 comprises 15 residues. CDR3 amino acids: CASSFQGTVNTEAFF. The CDR3, as DNA: TGTGCCAGCAGCTTCCAGGGCACGGTGAACACTGAAGCTTTCTTT. The full variable domain, rest sourced from reference TRBV7-9 and TRBJ1-1, is DTGVSQNPRHKITKRGQNVTFRCDPISEHNRLYWYRQTLGQGPEFLTYFQNEAQLEKSRLLSDRFSAERPKGSFSTLEIQRTEQGDSAMYLCASSFQGTVNTEAFFGQGTRLTVV.

The chain recombines TRBV9 with TRBJ2-7; 7 bases are a match to TRBD1. Germline CDR1 SGDLS, CDR2 YYNGEE. CDR3 length: 15 residues. The V and J ends lost 3 bases and 2 bases, in that order; junction bases with no gene match: 8. The CDR3 DNA is TGTGCCAGCAGCGCCCTAGGGACAGAGACCTACGAGCAGTACTTC. It codes for CASSALGTETYEQYF.

This clone was recorded many times. The chain is built from TRBV5-3 and TRBJ1-1; 9 nucleotides line up with TRBD1. TRBV5-3 belongs to the ORF category, with a function that is uncertain. This CDR3 contains 13 residues. Germline trimming cut 3 bases from V and 7 bases from J; bases unmatched to any gene: 4. CDR3 region: CARSWTGEDEAFF. In nucleotides, the CDR3 is TGTGCCAGAAGCTGGACAGGGGAGGATGAAGCTTTCTTT.

V usage is TRBV27 and J usage is TRBJ2-3, with D perhaps assigned TRBD1 or TRBD2 (6 bases each). V shed 3 bases and J shed 5 bases, with 18 bases lying between them. CDR3 length: 16 residues. The germline V gene has CDR1 MNHEY and CDR2 SMNVEV (reference sequence). Written as DNA, the CDR3 is TGTGCCAGCAGTTTCCTCGGCGGGGCCAGGGGAGATACGCAGTATTTT. It encodes CASSFLGGARGDTQYF.

This chain connects TRBV11-3 to TRBJ2-3; 12 bases align to TRBD1. Germline V gives CDR1 SGHNT, CDR2 YENEEA. The CDR3 extends over 17 amino acids. V dropped 0 bases and J dropped 1; count of bases not matched to a gene: 2. The CDR3 nucleotides are TGTGCCAGCAGCTTAGAGGGACAGGGGGCAGGCACAGATACGCAGTATTTT. It yields the protein CASSLEGQGAGTDTQYF.

The CDR3 reads CASRSVGTTEAFF. For the CDR3, the DNA is TGTGCCAGCAGATCCGTTGGGACCACTGAAGCTTTCTTT. The chain carries TRBV25-1 and TRBJ1-1, with D maybe TRBD1 (5 bases). Germline assignment: CDR1 MGHDK and CDR2 SYGVNS. This CDR3 has 13 residues. V was trimmed by 6 bases and J by 4 bases, leaving 12 bases between them.

Only a few counts were recorded for this clone. The chain has TRBV4-2 and TRBJ2-2; possible D gene TRBD1, 6 bases. The CDR3 has 17 residues. Per germline, CDR1 LGHNA and CDR2 YNFKEQ. V was pared by 3 bases and J by 0 bases, with 14 bases between. CDR3 DNA: TGTGCCAGCAGCCACCCTGTAGGGGGTACGAACACCGGGGAGCTGTTTTTT. Translating it yields CASSHPVGGTNTGELFF.

The rearrangement joins TRBV4-2 to TRBJ2-7, with D maybe TRBD1 (5 bases). CDR3 size: 13 residues. V lost 1 base and J lost 6, with 10 bases in between. CDR1 is LGHNA and CDR2 is YNFKEQ in the germline V gene. This CDR3 reads CASSQGGIAEQYF. CDR3 DNA: TGTGCCAGCAGCCAAGGGGGCATTGCCGAGCAGTACTTC.